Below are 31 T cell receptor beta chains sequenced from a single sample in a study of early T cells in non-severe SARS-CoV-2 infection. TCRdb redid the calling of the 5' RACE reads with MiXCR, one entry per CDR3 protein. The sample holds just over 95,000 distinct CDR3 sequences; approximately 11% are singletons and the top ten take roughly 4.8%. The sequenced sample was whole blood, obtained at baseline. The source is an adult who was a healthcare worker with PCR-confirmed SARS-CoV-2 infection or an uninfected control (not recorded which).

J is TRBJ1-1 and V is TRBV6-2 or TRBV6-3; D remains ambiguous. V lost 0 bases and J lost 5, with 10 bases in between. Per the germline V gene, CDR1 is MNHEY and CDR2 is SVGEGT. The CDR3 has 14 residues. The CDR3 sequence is CASSYSGRTTEAFF. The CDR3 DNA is TGTGCCAGCAGTTACTCCGGTCGGACGACTGAAGCTTTCTTT.

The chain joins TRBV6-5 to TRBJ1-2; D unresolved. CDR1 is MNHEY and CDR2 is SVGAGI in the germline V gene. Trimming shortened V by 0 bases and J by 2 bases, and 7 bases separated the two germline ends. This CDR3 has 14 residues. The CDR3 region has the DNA TGTGCCAGCAGTTACTCGGCCAAAAACTATGGCTACACCTTC. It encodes CASSYSAKNYGYTF.

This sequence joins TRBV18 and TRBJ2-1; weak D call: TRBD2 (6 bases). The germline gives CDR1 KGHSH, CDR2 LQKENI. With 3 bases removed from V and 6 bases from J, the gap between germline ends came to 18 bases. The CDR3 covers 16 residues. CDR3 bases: TGTGCCAGCTCACCCCCCGGTCGGGAGATGTCCAATGAGCAGTTCTTC. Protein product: CASSPPGREMSNEQFF. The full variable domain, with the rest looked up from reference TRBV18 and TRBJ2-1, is NAGVMQNPRHLVRRRGQEARLRCSPMKGHSHVYWYRQLPEEGLKFMVYLQKENIIDESGMPKERFSAEFPKEGPSILRIQQVVRGDSAAYFCASSPPGREMSNEQFFGPGTRLTVL.

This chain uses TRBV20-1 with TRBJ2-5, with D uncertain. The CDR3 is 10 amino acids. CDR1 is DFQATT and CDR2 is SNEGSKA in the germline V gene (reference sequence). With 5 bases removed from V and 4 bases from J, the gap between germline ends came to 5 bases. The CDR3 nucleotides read TGCAGTGCTCAAGGAGAGACCCAGTACTTC. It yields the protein CSAQGETQYF.

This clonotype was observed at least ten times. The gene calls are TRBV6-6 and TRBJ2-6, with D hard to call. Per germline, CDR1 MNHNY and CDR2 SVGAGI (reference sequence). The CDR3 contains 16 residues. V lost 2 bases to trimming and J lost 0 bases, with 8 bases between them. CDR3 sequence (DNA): TGTGCCAGCAGTTACAGGGCTTCCTCTGGGGCCAACGTCCTGACTTTC. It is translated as CASSYRASSGANVLTF.

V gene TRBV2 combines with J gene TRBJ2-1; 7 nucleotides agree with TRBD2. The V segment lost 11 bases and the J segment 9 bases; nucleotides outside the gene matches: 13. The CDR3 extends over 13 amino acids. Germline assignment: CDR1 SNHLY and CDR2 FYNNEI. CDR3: CACNKREVGEQFF. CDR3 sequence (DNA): TGTGCCTGTAACAAACGGGAGGTTGGTGAGCAGTTCTTC.

The CDR3 protein is CASSFAGGNEQFF. The CDR3 DNA is TGTGCCAGCAGCTTCGCGGGAGGGAATGAGCAGTTCTTC. V gene TRBV5-4 combines with J gene TRBJ2-1; 9 bases map to TRBD2. Germline CDR1 reads SGHNT; CDR2 reads YYREEE (reference sequence). With 2 bases clipped from V and 7 bases from J, the junction kept 1 base outside the gene matches. The CDR3 is 13 amino acids.

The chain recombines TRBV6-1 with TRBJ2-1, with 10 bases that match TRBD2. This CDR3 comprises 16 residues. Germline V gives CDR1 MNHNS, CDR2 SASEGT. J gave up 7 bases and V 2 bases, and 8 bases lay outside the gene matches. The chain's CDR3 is CASSEPTSGAFNEQFF. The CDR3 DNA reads TGTGCCAGCAGTGAACCAACTAGCGGGGCTTTTAATGAGCAGTTCTTC.

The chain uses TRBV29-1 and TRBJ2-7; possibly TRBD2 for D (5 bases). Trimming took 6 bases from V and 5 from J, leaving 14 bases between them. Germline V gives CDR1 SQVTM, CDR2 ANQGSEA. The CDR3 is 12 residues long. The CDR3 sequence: CSVTSLRDEQYF. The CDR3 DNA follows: TGCAGCGTCACTAGTCTTCGCGACGAGCAGTACTTC.

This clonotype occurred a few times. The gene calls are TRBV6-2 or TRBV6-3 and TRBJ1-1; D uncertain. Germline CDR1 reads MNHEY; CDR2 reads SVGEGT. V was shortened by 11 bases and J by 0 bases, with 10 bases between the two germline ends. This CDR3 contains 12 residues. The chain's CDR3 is CAHAGVNTEAFF. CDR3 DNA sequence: TGTGCCCACGCCGGGGTGAACACTGAAGCTTTCTTT.

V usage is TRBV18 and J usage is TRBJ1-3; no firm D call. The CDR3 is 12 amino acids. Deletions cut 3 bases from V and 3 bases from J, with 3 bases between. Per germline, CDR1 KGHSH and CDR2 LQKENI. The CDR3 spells CASSPDGNTIYF. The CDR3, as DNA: TGTGCCAGCTCACCTGATGGAAACACCATATATTTT.

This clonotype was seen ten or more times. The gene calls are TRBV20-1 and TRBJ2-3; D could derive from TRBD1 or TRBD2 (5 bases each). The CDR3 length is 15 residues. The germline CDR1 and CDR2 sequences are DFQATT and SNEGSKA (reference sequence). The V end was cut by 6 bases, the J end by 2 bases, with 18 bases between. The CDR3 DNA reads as TGCAGTGCGCCTTCGGCAGGGACCTACACAGATACGCAGTATTTT. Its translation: CSAPSAGTYTDTQYF.

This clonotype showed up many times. The CDR3 loop is CATSRHRGRTRKDEKLFF. CDR3 bases: TGTGCCACCAGCCGGCATCGTGGGCGGACCCGCAAGGATGAAAAACTGTTTTTT. The chain employs TRBV15 and TRBJ1-4; no definite D call. This CDR3 is built from 18 residues. V gave up 5 bases and J gave up 6 bases, with 25 bases separating them. Germline V gene data show CDR1 as LNHNV and CDR2 as YYDKDF (reference sequence).

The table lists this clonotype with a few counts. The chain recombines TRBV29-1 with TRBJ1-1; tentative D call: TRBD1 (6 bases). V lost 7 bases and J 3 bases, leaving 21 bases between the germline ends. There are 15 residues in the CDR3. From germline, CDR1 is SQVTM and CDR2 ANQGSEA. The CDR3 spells CSARTPHEGDTEAFF. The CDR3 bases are TGCAGCGCTCGAACCCCTCACGAGGGGGACACTGAAGCTTTCTTT.

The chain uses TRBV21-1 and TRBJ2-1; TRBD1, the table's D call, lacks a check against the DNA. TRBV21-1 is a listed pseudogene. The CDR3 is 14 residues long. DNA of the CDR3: TGTGCCAGCAGCGCAAGATCCTCCGCCCCTGAGCAGTTCTTC. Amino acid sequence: CASSARSSAPEQFF.

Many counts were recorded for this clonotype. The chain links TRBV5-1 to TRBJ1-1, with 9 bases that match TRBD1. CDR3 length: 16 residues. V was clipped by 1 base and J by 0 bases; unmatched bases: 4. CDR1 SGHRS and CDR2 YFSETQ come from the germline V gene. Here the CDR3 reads CASSLTGGFMNTEAFF. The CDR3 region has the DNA TGCGCCAGCAGCTTGACAGGGGGCTTCATGAACACTGAAGCTTTCTTT.

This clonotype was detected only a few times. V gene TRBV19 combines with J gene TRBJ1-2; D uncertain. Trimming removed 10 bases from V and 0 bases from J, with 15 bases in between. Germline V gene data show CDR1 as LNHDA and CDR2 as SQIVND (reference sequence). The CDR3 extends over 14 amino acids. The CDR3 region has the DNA TGTGCCAATTATCACGACACTTCTAACTATGGCTACACCTTC. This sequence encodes CANYHDTSNYGYTF. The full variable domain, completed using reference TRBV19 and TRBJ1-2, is DGGITQSPKYLFRKEGQNVTLSCEQNLNHDAMYWYRQDPGQGLRLIYYSQIVNDFQKGDIAEGYSVSREKKESFPLTVTSAQKNPTAFYLCANYHDTSNYGYTFGSGTRLTVV.

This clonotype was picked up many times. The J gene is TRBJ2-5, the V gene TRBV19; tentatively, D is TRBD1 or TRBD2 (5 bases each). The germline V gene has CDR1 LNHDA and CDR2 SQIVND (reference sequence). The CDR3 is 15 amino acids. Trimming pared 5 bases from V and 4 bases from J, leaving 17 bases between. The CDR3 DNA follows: TGTGCCAGTAGTGTCCCCGGGACGAGCTTAGAGACCCAGTACTTC. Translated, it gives CASSVPGTSLETQYF. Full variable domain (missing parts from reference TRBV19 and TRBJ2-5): DGGITQSPKYLFRKEGQNVTLSCEQNLNHDAMYWYRQDPGQGLRLIYYSQIVNDFQKGDIAEGYSVSREKKESFPLTVTSAQKNPTAFYLCASSVPGTSLETQYFGPGTRLLVL.

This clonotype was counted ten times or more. In DNA form, the CDR3 reads TGTGCCAGCAGCCAGACAGGGCCAGAGACCCAGTACTTC. The encoded protein is CASSQTGPETQYF. This rearrangement joins TRBV7-9 to TRBJ2-5, with TRBD1 matching 7 bases. Germline CDR1 SEHNR, CDR2 FQNEAQ (reference sequence). Germline trimming cut 5 bases from V and 4 bases from J; bases unmatched to any gene: 4. The length of the CDR3 is 13 residues.

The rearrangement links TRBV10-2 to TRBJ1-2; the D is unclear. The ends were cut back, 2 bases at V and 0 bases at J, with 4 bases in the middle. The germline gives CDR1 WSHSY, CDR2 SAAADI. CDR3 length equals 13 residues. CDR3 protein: CASSEATNYGYTF. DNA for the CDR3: TGCGCCAGCAGTGAGGCAACTAACTATGGCTACACCTTC.

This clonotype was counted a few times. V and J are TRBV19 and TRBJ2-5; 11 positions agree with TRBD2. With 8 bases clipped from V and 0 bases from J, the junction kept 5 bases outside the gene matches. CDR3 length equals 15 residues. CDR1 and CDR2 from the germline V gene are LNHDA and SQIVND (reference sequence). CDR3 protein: CASSGLAGNQETQYF. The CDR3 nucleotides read TGTGCCAGTTCAGGACTAGCGGGTAACCAAGAGACCCAGTACTTC.

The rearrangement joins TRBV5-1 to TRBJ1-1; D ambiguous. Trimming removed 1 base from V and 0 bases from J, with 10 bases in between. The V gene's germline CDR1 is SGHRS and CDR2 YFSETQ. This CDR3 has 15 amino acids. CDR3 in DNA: TGCGCCAGCAGCTTGTTAGGGAGTATGAACACTGAAGCTTTCTTT. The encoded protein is CASSLLGSMNTEAFF. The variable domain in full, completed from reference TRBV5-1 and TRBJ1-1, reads KAGVTQTPRYLIKTRGQQVTLSCSPISGHRSVSWYQQTPGQGLQFLFEYFSETQRNKGNFPGRFSGRQFSNSRSEMNVSTLELGDSALYLCASSLLGSMNTEAFFGQGTRLTVV.

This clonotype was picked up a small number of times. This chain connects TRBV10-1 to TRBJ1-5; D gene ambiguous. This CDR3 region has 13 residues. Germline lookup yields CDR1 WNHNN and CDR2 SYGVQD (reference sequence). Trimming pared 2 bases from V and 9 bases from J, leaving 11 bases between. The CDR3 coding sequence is TGCGCCAGCAGTGAGATAATGCCGGGGCCCCAGCATTTT. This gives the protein CASSEIMPGPQHF.

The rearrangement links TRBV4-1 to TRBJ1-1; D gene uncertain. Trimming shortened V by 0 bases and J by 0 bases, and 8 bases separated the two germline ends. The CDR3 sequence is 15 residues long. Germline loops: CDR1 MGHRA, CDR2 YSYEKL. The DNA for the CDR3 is TGCGCCAGCAGCCAAGATGGGAAACTGAACACTGAAGCTTTCTTT. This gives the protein CASSQDGKLNTEAFF.

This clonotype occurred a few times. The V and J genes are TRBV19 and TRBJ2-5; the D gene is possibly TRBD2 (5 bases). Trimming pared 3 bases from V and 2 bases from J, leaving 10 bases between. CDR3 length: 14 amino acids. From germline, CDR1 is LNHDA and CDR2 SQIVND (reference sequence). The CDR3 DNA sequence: TGTGCCAGTAGTATTATAGGGAGACAAGAGACCCAGTACTTC. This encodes CASSIIGRQETQYF.

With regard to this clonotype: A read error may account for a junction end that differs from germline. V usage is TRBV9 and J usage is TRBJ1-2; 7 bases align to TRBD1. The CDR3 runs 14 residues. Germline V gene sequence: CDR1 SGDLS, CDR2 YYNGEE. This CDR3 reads CTSNLGGAFHGYTF. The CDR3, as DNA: TGTACCAGTAACTTAGGGGGCGCCTTCCATGGCTACACCTTC.

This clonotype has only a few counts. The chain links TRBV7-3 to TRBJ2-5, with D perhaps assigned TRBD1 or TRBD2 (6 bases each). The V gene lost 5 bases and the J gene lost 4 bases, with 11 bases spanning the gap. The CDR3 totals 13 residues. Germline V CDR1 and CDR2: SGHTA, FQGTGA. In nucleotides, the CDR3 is TGTGCCAGCAGCACAGGGAGGACAGAGACCCAGTACTTC. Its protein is CASSTGRTETQYF.

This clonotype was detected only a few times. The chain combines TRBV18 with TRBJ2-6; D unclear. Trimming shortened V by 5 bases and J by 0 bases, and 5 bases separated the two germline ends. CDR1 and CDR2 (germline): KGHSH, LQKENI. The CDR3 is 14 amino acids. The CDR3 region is CASSARSGANVLTF. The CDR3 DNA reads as TGTGCCAGCTCAGCTCGCTCTGGGGCCAACGTCCTGACTTTC. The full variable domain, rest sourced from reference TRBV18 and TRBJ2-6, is NAGVMQNPRHLVRRRGQEARLRCSPMKGHSHVYWYRQLPEEGLKFMVYLQKENIIDESGMPKERFSAEFPKEGPSILRIQQVVRGDSAAYFCASSARSGANVLTFGAGSRLTVL.

CDR3 DNA: TGTGCCAGCAGCTTGGGGCGGGGGGGCGTTCAAGATACGCAGTATTTT. Translation: CASSLGRGGVQDTQYF. The J gene is TRBJ2-3, the V gene TRBV5-4; 9 nucleotides match TRBD2. Germline V gives CDR1 SGHNT, CDR2 YYREEE (reference sequence). This CDR3 contains 16 residues. Trimming at V came to 0 bases and at J to 5 bases, leaving 7 bases not matched to a gene.

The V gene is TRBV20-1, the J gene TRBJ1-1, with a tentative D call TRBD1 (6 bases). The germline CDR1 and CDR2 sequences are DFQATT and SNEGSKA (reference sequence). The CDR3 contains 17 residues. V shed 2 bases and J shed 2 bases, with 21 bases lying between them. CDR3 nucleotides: TGCAGTGCTAGACCTATCGACTCGGACAGAGATAACACTGAAGCTTTCTTT. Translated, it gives CSARPIDSDRDNTEAFF.

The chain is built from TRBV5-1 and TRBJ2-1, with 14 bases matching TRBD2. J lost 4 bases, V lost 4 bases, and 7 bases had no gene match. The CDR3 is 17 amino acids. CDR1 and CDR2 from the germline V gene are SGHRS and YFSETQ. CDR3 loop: CASSEGLAGEIYNEQFF. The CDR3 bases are TGCGCCAGCAGCGAGGGACTAGCGGGAGAAATTTACAATGAGCAGTTCTTC.